These 25 T cell receptor beta chains share one sample of origin, sequenced in a study of OX40 agonist ivuxolimab in advanced cancers. Assay: immunoSEQ multiplex PCR; the TCRdb copy retains only in-frame clones and omits some. The repertoire holds about 89,000 clones, with approximately 91% as singletons. The specimen was CD4+ or CD8+ T cells sorted from blood, collected in a trial of the OX40 agonist ivuxolimab. The receptors were sampled from an adult with an advanced solid tumor such as melanoma, head and neck, liver or kidney cancer.

The gene calls are TRBV2 and TRBJ2-5; the match to TRBD2 covers 8 bases. The CDR3 covers 14 residues. After removal of 10 bases from V and 1 base from J, the junction contained 8 bases not matched to a gene. CDR1 and CDR2 (germline): SNHLY, FYNNEI. The CDR3 coding sequence is TGTGCCACGGGAGGGAGGGGCGGCCAAGAGACCCAGTACTTC. Amino acid sequence: CATGGRGGQETQYF.

The rearrangement uses TRBV27 and TRBJ2-7; TRBD2 matches at 7 bases. Germline-derived CDR1 and CDR2 are MNHEY and SMNVEV (reference sequence). Germline trimming cut 2 bases from V and 7 bases from J; bases unmatched to any gene: 8. The CDR3 runs 14 residues. CDR3: CASSLKRGFFEQYF. The CDR3 DNA sequence: TGTGCCAGCAGTTTAAAGCGGGGTTTTTTTGAGCAGTACTTC.

The rearrangement joins TRBV5-1 to TRBJ2-6; 13 nucleotides align to TRBD2. V was clipped by 4 bases and J by 3 bases; unmatched bases: 4. The germline gives CDR1 SGHRS, CDR2 YFSETQ. The CDR3 is 17 amino acids. The CDR3 loop is CASSGLAGAGGANVLTF. DNA for the CDR3: TGCGCCAGCAGCGGACTAGCGGGGGCTGGTGGGGCCAACGTCCTGACTTTC.

This clone turned up a few times. The chain uses TRBV7-9 and TRBJ1-6; D remains ambiguous. Trimming removed 1 base at V and 0 bases at J, with 13 bases between. The CDR3 loop spans 18 amino acids. Germline CDR1 reads SEHNR; CDR2 reads FQNEAQ (reference sequence). The CDR3 DNA reads TGTGCCAGCAGCTTAGGTCGACGGCAGAGCTCCTATAATTCACCCCTCCACTTT. This sequence encodes CASSLGRRQSSYNSPLHF.

Regarding this clone: The final CDR3 position lacks the conserved phenylalanine or tryptophan, pointing to a likely read error. No DNA is shown, since the ends of the CDR3 on it are uncertain; the CDR3 is the one TCRdb lists. The chain joins TRBV6-5 to TRBJ1-6; TRBD1, the table's D call, lacks a check against the DNA. Germline CDR1 is MNHEY and CDR2 is SVGAGI. 11 amino acids form the CDR3, both terminal residues included. CDR3 sequence: CASSYSGRAFG.

This clone has only one observation. The CDR3 loop reads CASSLAGGRIDEQYF. CDR3 bases: TGTGCCAGCAGTCTAGCGGGGGGGCGTATTGACGAGCAGTACTTC. The chain combines TRBV6-6 with TRBJ2-7; 12 nucleotides match TRBD2. The junction had 7 bases not matched to a gene; V was cut back by 5 bases and J by 5 bases. The CDR3 sequence is 15 residues long. CDR1 and CDR2 (germline): MNHNY, SVGAGI (reference sequence).

This clone was seen only once. The chain employs TRBV5-1 and TRBJ2-1; 8 nucleotides match TRBD2. Germline-derived CDR1 and CDR2 are SGHRS and YFSETQ. The CDR3 consists of 15 residues. The V and J ends lost 0 bases and 4 bases, in that order; junction bases with no gene match: 3. The CDR3 reads CASSLVSGEYNEQFF. The CDR3 DNA reads TGCGCCAGCAGCTTGGTTAGCGGGGAGTACAATGAGCAGTTCTTC.

By its share, this clone is medium-sized. This chain links TRBV5-4 with TRBJ1-1; TRBD1 is a possible D gene (5 bases). The V gene's germline CDR1 is SGHNT and CDR2 YYREEE (reference sequence). Trimming removed 4 bases at V and 2 bases at J, with 12 bases between. The CDR3 is made up of 14 amino acids. CDR3 in DNA: TGTGCCAGCAGCCTCTGGGGGGTAAACACTGAAGCTTTCTTT. This gives the protein CASSLWGVNTEAFF.

The rearrangement joins TRBV7-2 to TRBJ2-3, with D possibly called TRBD1 or TRBD2 (5 bases each). Germline-derived CDR1 and CDR2 are SGHTA and FQGNSA. Between the trimmed V and J ends, which lost 5 bases and 8 bases, there was a span of 14 bases. This CDR3 contains 13 residues. CDR3 residues: CASSTEGSGTQYF. The CDR3 region has the DNA TGTGCCAGCAGCACTGAGGGGAGTGGTACGCAGTATTTT.

Comment on this clone: Other DNA sequences within the sample encode an identical CDR3. This chain connects TRBV5-1 to TRBJ2-5; TRBD1 is a possible D gene (5 bases). CDR3 length: 13 amino acids. V lost 0 bases and J lost 2, with 5 bases in between. Germline CDR1 reads SGHRS; CDR2 reads YFSETQ. CDR3 nucleotides: TGCGCCAGCAGCTTGGAGGGGCAAGAGACCCAGTACTTC. Protein: CASSLEGQETQYF.

The J gene is TRBJ2-7, the V gene TRBV10-1, with 12 bases lining up with TRBD2. J lost 4 bases, V lost 8 bases, and 3 bases had no gene match. CDR1 and CDR2 from the germline V gene are WNHNN and SYGVQD (reference sequence). This CDR3 is 13 amino acids long. CDR3: CASRTSGVYEQYF. The CDR3 DNA reads as TGCGCCAGCCGGACTAGCGGGGTTTACGAGCAGTACTTC.

The chain employs TRBV5-1 and TRBJ2-3; maybe TRBD1 (5 bases). The germline V gene encodes CDR1 SGHRS and CDR2 YFSETQ. The CDR3 loop spans 15 amino acids. Trimming removed 4 bases from V and 1 base from J, with 13 bases in between. The CDR3: CASSRGETGTDTQYF. As DNA, the CDR3 is TGCGCCAGCAGCCGTGGAGAGACAGGCACAGATACGCAGTATTTT.

The chain recombines TRBV5-1 with TRBJ1-1; the D gene is possibly TRBD1 (6 bases). Trimming took 3 bases from V and 1 from J, leaving 16 bases between them. Per the germline V gene, CDR1 is SGHRS and CDR2 is YFSETQ. The length of the CDR3 is 16 residues. The CDR3 region has the DNA TGCGCCAGCAGCTGGACCCGGACAGAGAAGAACACTGAAGCTTTCTTT. This gives the protein CASSWTRTEKNTEAFF.

As DNA, the CDR3 is TGTGCCAGCAAGGGGGACTCAGATAATTCACCCCTCCACTTT. Amino acid sequence: CASKGDSDNSPLHF. This chain joins TRBV7-9 and TRBJ1-6, with a possible D match to TRBD1 (6 bases). Germline assignment: CDR1 SEHNR and CDR2 FQNEAQ (reference sequence). CDR3 size: 14 residues. V was trimmed by 7 bases and J by 5 bases, leaving 12 bases between them.

The chain joins TRBV28 to TRBJ2-7; TRBD1 matches at 8 bases. This CDR3 has 15 amino acids. V trimming: 5 bases; J trimming: 5 bases; junction bases outside the gene matches: 11. Looked up from germline, CDR1 is MDHEN and CDR2 is SYDVKM. CDR3 in DNA: TGTGCCAGCAGTCCTCGGACAGGGAATATCCACGAGCAGTACTTC. This codes for CASSPRTGNIHEQYF.

The chain joins TRBV23-1 to TRBJ2-7, with 10 positions matching TRBD1. TRBV23-1 is an ORF for which the function is uncertain. The V gene end was trimmed by 4 bases and the J gene end by 6 bases; junction bases not matched to a gene: 9. There are 15 residues in the CDR3. CDR3 protein: CASSPPGQGICEQYF. The CDR3 DNA is TGCGCCAGCAGTCCGCCGGGACAGGGGATTTGCGAGCAGTACTTC.

This chain uses TRBV5-4 with TRBJ2-3, with D perhaps TRBD1 or TRBD2 (5 bases each). This CDR3 is 16 amino acids long. Looked up from germline, CDR1 is SGHNT and CDR2 is YYREEE (reference sequence). V was cut by 5 bases and J by 0 bases, with 16 bases left in between. CDR3 DNA: TGTGCCAGCAGTTCTGGACCGGGACCCAGCACAGATACGCAGTATTTT. Amino acids: CASSSGPGPSTDTQYF. Looking up the rest from reference TRBV5-4 and TRBJ2-3 gives the full variable domain: ETGVTQSPTHLIKTRGQQVTLRCSSQSGHNTVSWYQQALGQGPQFIFQYYREEENGRGNFPPRFSGLQFPNYSSELNVNALELDDSALYLCASSSGPGPSTDTQYFGPGTRLTVL.

This clone was detected only once. This sequence joins TRBV27 and TRBJ1-4; D may be TRBD1 (5 bases). CDR1 is MNHEY, CDR2 SMNVEV, per germline (reference sequence). The CDR3 spans 12 residues. Trimming pared 5 bases from V and 8 bases from J, leaving 9 bases between. The CDR3 coding sequence is TGTGCCAGCAGTCCTCGGGACGAAAAACTGTTTTTT. Protein sequence: CASSPRDEKLFF.

The sample holds one count of this clone. This sequence joins TRBV7-2 and TRBJ2-1; 7 positions agree with TRBD1. The V gene end was trimmed by 6 bases and the J gene end by 9 bases; junction bases not matched to a gene: 8. The CDR3 length is 13 residues. CDR1 is SGHTA and CDR2 is FQGNSA in the germline V gene. CDR3 amino acids: CASSSNRGGEQFF. In DNA, the CDR3 is TGTGCCAGCAGTAGTAACAGGGGTGGTGAGCAGTTCTTC.

The rearrangement uses TRBV19 and TRBJ2-1; weak D call: TRBD1 (5 bases). The CDR3 length is 15 residues. From germline, CDR1 is LNHDA and CDR2 SQIVND (reference sequence). Between the trimmed V and J ends, which lost 4 bases and 8 bases, there was a span of 18 bases. The CDR3: CASSTQAGIVDEQFF. CDR3 coding DNA: TGTGCCAGTAGTACCCAAGCAGGGATTGTGGATGAGCAGTTCTTC.

This chain connects TRBV9 to TRBJ2-3, with TRBD2 matching 8 bases. V dropped 0 bases and J dropped 4; count of bases not matched to a gene: 4. The CDR3 loop spans 15 amino acids. Per germline, CDR1 SGDLS and CDR2 YYNGEE. CDR3 region: CASSVDRGGPDTQYF. CDR3 nucleotide sequence: TGTGCCAGCAGCGTAGATCGGGGGGGCCCAGATACGCAGTATTTT.

The V call is TRBV4-3, the J call TRBJ2-3; a weak D match, TRBD2 (5 bases). There are 15 residues in the CDR3. Germline lookup yields CDR1 LGHNA and CDR2 YSLEER. Trimming removed 4 bases from V and 4 bases from J, with 15 bases in between. CDR3 coding DNA: TGCGCCAGCAGCCGATCAGCGGTTGGATCAGATACGCAGTATTTT. Its translation is CASSRSAVGSDTQYF.

This chain links TRBV7-2 with TRBJ1-5, with unresolved D. Germline-derived CDR1 and CDR2 are SGHTA and FQGNSA. Deletions cut 2 bases from V and 5 bases from J, with 7 bases between. This CDR3 is built from 13 residues. This CDR3 reads CASSLTEDQPQHF. The CDR3 region has the DNA TGTGCCAGCAGCTTAACCGAAGATCAGCCCCAGCATTTT.

The chain links TRBV5-6 to TRBJ2-7; D is undetermined. Trimming took off 0 bases at V and 0 bases at J, with 10 bases between the two ends. In germline, CDR1 is SGHDT, CDR2 YYEEEE. This CDR3 has 15 residues. The CDR3 nucleotides read TGTGCCAGCAGCTTGGGGCCAGGTGGCTCCTACGAGCAGTACTTC. Translated, it gives CASSLGPGGSYEQYF.

The chain combines TRBV4-1 with TRBJ2-1; D might be TRBD1 (5 bases). From germline, CDR1 is MGHRA and CDR2 YSYEKL. There are 16 residues in the CDR3. With 3 bases removed from V and 4 bases from J, the gap between germline ends came to 16 bases. CDR3 residues: CASSHVDILIYNEQFF. CDR3 DNA: TGCGCCAGCAGCCATGTGGACATTTTGATATACAATGAGCAGTTCTTC.